This T cell receptor (beta chain) was captured by sequencing in a study of beta chain features in type 1 diabetes. General study findings and limits: Shorter TCRB CDR3s, moderately but significantly so, marked every one of the four CD4+ subsets in Type 1 diabetes patients. Over-representation of high TCR-expressing cells was a possible consequence of cDNA sequencing. A potential influence of HLA type upon TCRB rearrangement remained unresolved herein.

This clone showed up just once. The antigen is not known. This CDR3 has 17 residues. The ends lost 0 bases at V and 5 bases at J; junction bases unmatched: 6. Germline V gene sequence: CDR1 ENHRY, CDR2 SYGVKD. The investigators reverse transcribed all of the isolated RNA, so they sequenced expressed TCRB transcripts. Sequenced by immunoSEQ multiplex PCR; TCRdb stores in-frame clones only, minus some. Of a few hundred thousand clones listed, about 20% were seen once; the top ten hold 0.035% to 0.05%. CD4+ naive, central memory, regulatory and stem cell-like memory subsets were isolated by sorting on CD45RO/CCR7/CD25/CD127/CD95/CD27.

Sequences were obtained from naive CD4+ T cells from blood. The rearrangement uses TRBV10-3 and TRBJ2-1; TRBD2 matches at 11 bases. This clonotype originated in a woman in her late teens or twenties in good health. CDR3 amino acids: CAISESTSGILNNEQFF. CDR3 DNA: TGTGCCATCAGTGAGTCGACTAGCGGGATTCTTAACAATGAGCAGTTCTTC.